The present TCR beta chain was sequenced within a study of shared clonotypes between healthy human individuals (dated by TCRdb to 2018 to 2021). As for the study more broadly: A couple of women and a few men aged 18 to 49 years were included in the cohort. Per donor, three plates each were used for CD4 naive and CD4 memory, two for CD8 naive, and one for CD8 memory. To estimate repertoire size and how much clonotypes are shared between individuals, the study performed deep sequencing of blood TCR repertoires from roughly five healthy adults. To increase sequencing depth and limit assay-specific biases, TCR repertoire library preparation and sequencing were carried out by different laboratories using diverse techniques. Per donor, leukapheresis produced somewhere between about 0.94 and 10 billion PBMCs.

Using the deep immunoSEQ assay, TCR CDR3 regions were amplified from genomic DNA by multiplex PCR. Genomic DNA extracted from each cell subset was distributed evenly over all wells of several immunoSEQ 96-well plates, and each plate served as one replicate. For sorted subsets, roughly 200 ng of genomic DNA, equivalent to 25,000 to 35,000 T cell genomes, went into each replicate PCR. The purified libraries were quantified using a Qubit 3.0 fluorometer, sized with a Bioanalyzer 2100, and then quantified again using the KAPA Library Quantification kit. Every immunoSEQ 96-well plate was sequenced on a dedicated single-read 150-cycle Illumina NextSeq 550 flow cell. The source study handled its data this way. Because only junctional sequences without quality scores were contained in the immunoSEQ output, filtering matching that applied to full-length reads could not be performed. To assign V/J genes and CDR3, sequences were annotated using PyIR, a Python wrapper for IgBLAST v1.9, with IMGT germline references. Reads with weak V/J assignments (E-value above 1e-6), missing CDR3, stop codons, out-of-frame junctions, or ambiguous translated residues were removed. V3J clonotypes were defined by identical inferred V gene, J gene, and CDR3 amino acid sequence. The percentage overlap between two repertoires was calculated by dividing the number of shared unique clonotypes by the size of the smaller repertoire. Repertoire richness was assessed with RTK rarefaction, the Chao1 estimator, and Recon v2.1 estimates of unobserved clonotypes. OLGA was used to compute generation probabilities for all TCRbeta clonotypes that the gDNA method yielded from a handful of donors. Sourced from immuneACCESS, this table was stored by TCRdb with only in-frame sequences that have V and J called. A share of the clones is absent; for the studies checked, an unresolved V gene accounts for under half, and the remainder has no known explanation. V and J calls and clone size are those listed in that table; D and trimming were worked out from the DNA. The sample table shows some 240,000 clones, and about 65% are seen once. The ten largest clones take up roughly 10% of the sample.

Donors were healthy HIV-negative adults with no recently reported acute infections or vaccinations. All donors were Caucasian adults living in Nashville, Tennessee, USA. CD4+ T cells were enriched by magnetic negative selection; naive cells were then positively selected on CD45RA, and the negative fraction formed the memory subset. After blood collection by leukapheresis, PBMCs were isolated using Ficoll-Histopaque density gradient centrifugation and then cryopreserved in the vapor phase of liquid nitrogen. Analytical flow cytometry was used to check the purity and quantity of every magnetically sorted T cell population. From each sorted fraction, genomic DNA was isolated and quantified by UV absorbance on a Nanodrop 2000c. The CDR3, from cysteine to phenylalanine, totals 15 residues. The DNA shown is the 45-base CDR3, in frame from base 1. Cut back by 0 bases and 5 bases, the V and J ends lie 13 bases apart. According to the germline V gene, CDR1 reads MNHNS and CDR2 reads SASEGT.

General findings and caveats noted by the study authors: About 5% of naive CD4, 3.5% of naive CD8, 2.3% of memory CD4, and 0.35% to 0.4% of memory CD8 clonotypes were shared across several donors. Larger estimated clonotype richness was generally found for naive subsets than for memory subsets. Even with the large sequencing depth, rarefaction of the sorted-subset datasets indicated that sequencing was incomplete. Compared with non-shared clonotypes, the clonotypes found in all four sorted-subset donors had higher generation probabilities. Because the study included only a small number of donors, the genetic and exposure-history diversity represented was limited. Sampling was limited to blood, and TCR repertoires in tissue likely differ from TCR repertoires in blood. Based on pairwise subsampling, the degree of clonotype sharing among donors was expected to be affected by sequencing depth.

In the case of this clone: There is no known antigen for this receptor. It has no much larger one-base neighbor in the sample; base qualities were not kept.

Sequenced sample: memory CD4+ T cells sorted from blood. The cell subset or site label here, explained by the study, means: CD45RA-negative fraction. The chain links TRBV6-1 with TRBJ1-2; tentative D gene TRBD1, with 6 bases matching. The TCR comes from a man younger than 45 in good health. For the CDR3, the sequence is CASSEARGAGYGYTF. The bases are TGTGCCAGCAGTGAAGCTCGGGGGGCTGGGTATGGCTACACCTTC.